This T cell receptor (beta chain) was documented in a study of T cells in localized non-small cell lung cancer. Findings and limits, study-wide: Heterogeneity cannot be ruled out, as sequencing used one tumor region only. Out of the top 100 tumor clones, a median roughly 50 were seen in adjacent lung.

Clones were read by immunoSEQ multiplex PCR, and TCRdb kept only the in-frame ones, dropping some. This sample has 45,000 to 50,000 clones, with approximately 90% found just once. The CDR3 length is 17 residues. Germline CDR1 and CDR2: MGHRA and YSYEKL. Between the trimmed V and J ends, which lost 2 bases and 5 bases, there was a span of 19 bases. In regard to this clone: The antigen is undetermined.

This chain links TRBV4-1 with TRBJ2-1, with D perhaps matching TRBD2 (6 bases). Sample: PBMCs, taken before any cancer treatment. The TCR comes from a man between 40 and 70 years old with stage II lung adenocarcinoma. The chain's CDR3 is CASSQPGRRGPNNEQFF. As DNA, the CDR3 is TGCGCCAGCAGCCAACCCGGTAGGCGGGGTCCTAACAATGAGCAGTTCTTC.